The 27 T cell receptor beta chains below all came from one sample that was sequenced in a study of post-analysis software for immune sequencing data. Unique molecular identifiers tagged the TCR beta cDNA libraries. One entry per CDR3 protein, called by TCRdb with MiXCR from the PCR reads. The sample has 600,000 to 750,000 distinct CDR3 sequences; approximately 59% are singletons. Study-wide results and caveats: Included in a set of roughly five TRBV segments more frequent in patients than controls were TRBV5-6, TRBV5-1 and TRBV20-1.

The antigens these receptors bind are not known. The sample was blood. The receptors stem from a girl aged 2-15 years with multiple sclerosis.

The V and J genes are TRBV18 and TRBJ2-1; TRBD2 might be the D (6 bases). Germline CDR1 KGHSH, CDR2 LQKENI. V lost 4 bases and J lost 8, with 18 bases in between. CDR3 length: 15 amino acids. The chain's CDR3 is CASSLGLRGVDEQFF. Written as DNA, the CDR3 is TGTGCCAGCTCACTCGGACTAAGGGGCGTGGATGAGCAGTTCTTC.

The V call is TRBV12-3 or TRBV12-4, the J call TRBJ1-1; 7 bases map to TRBD1. The length of the CDR3 is 14 residues. V was clipped by 6 bases and J by 7 bases; unmatched bases: 11. CDR3 in DNA: TGTGCCAGCAGAACCACAGGGGAGAGGGGTGAAGCTTTCTTT. This translates into CASRTTGERGEAFF.

The J gene is TRBJ2-4, the V gene TRBV9, with 7 bases lining up with TRBD1. The J call may be wrong; the DNA end is better matched by TRBJ2-7. Germline V CDR1 and CDR2: SGDLS, YYNGEE. The CDR3 is made up of 14 amino acids. DNA of the CDR3: TGTGCCAGCAGCGTAGGACAGGGCGCCAACGAGCAGTACTTC. Translated: CASSVGQGANEQYF.

This clonotype has a handful of counts. The chain uses TRBV6-4 and TRBJ1-2; D gene ambiguous. Germline V gives CDR1 MRHNA, CDR2 SNTAGT. Trimming left V 2 bases short and J 4 bases short, with 8 bases between. The CDR3 is 13 amino acids. The CDR3 reads CASSDGHRYGYTF. CDR3 in DNA: TGTGCCAGCAGTGACGGGCATCGCTATGGCTACACCTTC.

The rearrangement links TRBV19 to TRBJ2-4; tentative D call: TRBD1 (6 bases). The J call is in doubt because the DNA end fits TRBJ2-7 better. Germline CDR1 is LNHDA and CDR2 is SQIVND (reference sequence). The CDR3 is 14 residues long. DNA of the CDR3: TGTGCCAGTAGTATAGTAGGGGGAACCTACGAGCAGTACTTC. This gives the protein CASSIVGGTYEQYF.

The rearrangement uses TRBV5-1 and TRBJ2-3; D not certain. V was trimmed by 4 bases and J by 6 bases, leaving 9 bases between them. Germline assignment: CDR1 SGHRS and CDR2 YFSETQ. CDR3 length: 12 residues. For the CDR3, the DNA is TGCGCCAGCAGCCGCGCTCGGGATACGCAGTATTTT. This translates into CASSRARDTQYF.

This rearrangement joins TRBV27 to TRBJ2-1; 11 nucleotides agree with TRBD2. Germline CDR1 and CDR2: MNHEY and SMNVEV (reference sequence). The CDR3 is made up of 18 amino acids. The J segment lost 2 bases and the V segment lost 0 bases, leaving 6 bases of the junction unmatched. The CDR3 nucleotides read TGTGCCAGCAGTTTATCTAGCGGGGGGGACAAACCCTACAATGAGCAGTTCTTC. Translated, it gives CASSLSSGGDKPYNEQFF.

In the case of this clonotype: One junction end disagrees with the germline gene, perhaps due to a read error. The chain employs TRBV7-9 and TRBJ2-3, with 11 bases lining up with TRBD1. This CDR3 region has 15 residues. Germline V gives CDR1 SEHNR, CDR2 FQNEAQ (reference sequence). CDR3 coding DNA: TGTGCCAGCAGCTCGTGGACAGGGGGCACGGATACGCAGTATTTT. It yields the protein CASSSWTGGTDTQYF. The full variable domain, rest sourced from reference TRBV7-9 and TRBJ2-3, is DTGVSQNPRHKITKRGQNVTFRCDPISEHNRLYWYRQTLGQGPEFLTYFQNEAQLEKSRLLSDRFSAERPKGSFSTLEIQRTEQGDSAMYLCASSSWTGGTDTQYFGPGTRLTVL.

J is TRBJ2-5 and V is TRBV20-1; the match to TRBD2 covers 8 bases. Germline V CDR1 and CDR2: DFQATT, SNEGSKA (reference sequence). V shed 6 bases and J 5 bases; nucleotides not matched to a gene: 8. This CDR3 region has 13 residues. The CDR3 nucleotides read TGCAGTGCCCACCCGCTAGCGGGCGAGACCCAGTACTTC. Protein sequence: CSAHPLAGETQYF.

This rearrangement joins TRBV7-2 to TRBJ1-4, with TRBD1 identical over 7 bases. V shed 5 bases and J 7 bases; nucleotides not matched to a gene: 10. Germline loops: CDR1 SGHTA, CDR2 FQGNSA. This CDR3 has 15 residues. The CDR3 DNA reads as TGTGCCAGCAGCATTATAGACAGGGATGGTGAAAAACTGTTTTTT. Translated, it gives CASSIIDRDGEKLFF.

This clonotype was seen a handful of times. An end of the junction differs from the germline gene, which may be a read error. J is TRBJ2-1 and V is TRBV11-3; D might be TRBD1 or TRBD2, each matching 5 bases. This CDR3 has 14 amino acids. Germline values: CDR1 SGHNT, CDR2 YENEEA. The CDR3 DNA reads as TGTGCCAGCAGGGAACGGGGCAGAAACAATGAACAGTTCTTC. As protein: CASRERGRNNEQFF. Full variable domain (outside the CDR3, taken from reference TRBV11-3 and TRBJ2-1): EAGVVQSPRYKIIEKKQPVAFWCNPISGHNTLYWYLQNLGQGPELLIRYENEEAVDDSQLPKDRFSAERLKGVDSTLKIQPAELGDSAVYLCASRERGRNNEQFFGPGTRLTVL.

V usage is TRBV5-1 and J usage is TRBJ2-1; a weak D match, TRBD2 (5 bases). The V end lost 4 bases, the J end lost 9 bases, and 17 bases lay between the germline ends. Germline CDR1 reads SGHRS; CDR2 reads YFSETQ. The CDR3 is 14 amino acids. In DNA form, the CDR3 reads TGCGCCAGCAGCATCGGGATCTTACAAGGTGAGCAGTTCTTC. Protein product: CASSIGILQGEQFF.

The genes are TRBV5-1 and TRBJ1-4; D remains ambiguous. The germline V gene encodes CDR1 SGHRS and CDR2 YFSETQ. Trimming took off 5 bases at V and 3 bases at J, with 8 bases between the two ends. This CDR3 contains 13 residues. CDR3 sequence reads: CASRKGPNEKLFF. As DNA, the CDR3 is TGCGCCAGCAGGAAAGGGCCTAATGAAAAACTGTTTTTT.

The V gene is TRBV7-2, the J gene TRBJ2-7; 8 positions agree with TRBD1. The CDR3 totals 13 residues. The V and J ends lost 5 bases and 7 bases, in that order; junction bases with no gene match: 7. The germline V gene has CDR1 SGHTA and CDR2 FQGNSA. The CDR3 protein is CASSPDRAREQYF. The CDR3 DNA reads TGTGCCAGCAGCCCGGACAGGGCGCGAGAGCAGTACTTC.

The J gene is TRBJ2-3, the V gene TRBV7-3; D unresolved. Germline V lookup: CDR1 SGHTA, CDR2 FQGTGA. The CDR3 has 13 amino acids. V dropped 5 bases and J dropped 2 bases, with 8 bases sitting between them. Here the CDR3 reads CASSLYYTDTQYF. CDR3 DNA sequence: TGTGCCAGCAGCCTTTACTACACAGATACGCAGTATTTT.

J is TRBJ1-2 and V is TRBV6-6, with D uncertain. V was pared by 5 bases and J by 8 bases, with 15 bases between. The CDR3 runs 13 residues. The germline CDR1 and CDR2 sequences are MNHNY and SVGAGI (reference sequence). The CDR3 DNA follows: TGTGCCAGCAGTCTAGAGGGATGGGTAGGCTACACCTTC. Translation: CASSLEGWVGYTF.

The J gene is TRBJ2-3, the V gene TRBV6-2 or TRBV6-3; 9 bases fit TRBD2. The germline gives CDR1 MNHEY, CDR2 SVGEGT. The J segment lost 5 bases and the V segment lost 4 bases, leaving 1 base of the junction unmatched. This CDR3 region has 13 residues. The CDR3 region is CASSWTSVDTQYF. The CDR3 DNA is TGTGCCAGCAGTTGGACTAGCGTAGATACGCAGTATTTT.

The chain couples TRBV7-9 to TRBJ1-4, with D possibly TRBD1 on 6 matching bases. V lost 3 bases, J lost 7 bases, and 15 bases lay in between. The CDR3 loop spans 15 amino acids. Germline V CDR1 and CDR2: SEHNR, FQNEAQ (reference sequence). CDR3 nucleotides: TGTGCCAGCAGCTTGACAGGTGATGTTGGTGAAAAACTGTTTTTT. This translates into CASSLTGDVGEKLFF.

The table lists this clonotype with a few counts. The V and J genes are TRBV5-1 and TRBJ2-7, with D tentatively TRBD2 (5 bases). The J call may be mistaken, given a closer DNA end match to TRBJ2-5. The CDR3 loop spans 18 amino acids. Germline loops: CDR1 SGHRS, CDR2 YFSETQ. The CDR3, as DNA: TGCGCCAGCAGCTTGGGTTATGCGGGTACCCACCTAGGGGAGACCCAGTACTTC. Its protein is CASSLGYAGTHLGETQYF.

The chain employs TRBV12-3 or TRBV12-4 and TRBJ2-7; D remains unclear. The CDR3 is 13 residues long. V lost 6 bases, J lost 3 bases, and 12 bases lay in between. CDR3 amino acids: CASSPGSLYEQYF. In DNA, the CDR3 is TGTGCCAGCAGCCCCGGGTCCCTCTACGAGCAGTACTTC.

The chain carries TRBV5-1 and TRBJ2-7, with 13 bases identical to TRBD2. The V gene's germline CDR1 is SGHRS and CDR2 YFSETQ. The CDR3 is 15 amino acids. V was pared by 4 bases and J by 6 bases, with 7 bases of the junction left unmatched. The CDR3 nucleotides are TGCGCCAGCAGCGGGAGACTAGCGGGAGGTCTCGAGCAGTACTTC. Its translation is CASSGRLAGGLEQYF.

J is TRBJ2-1 and V is TRBV6-5, with 15 positions matching TRBD2. The V and J ends lost 2 bases and 3 bases, in that order; junction bases with no gene match: 5. CDR3 length equals 18 residues. The V gene's germline CDR1 is MNHEY and CDR2 SVGAGI. CDR3: CASSYRTSGGAGYNEQFF. The CDR3 DNA is TGTGCCAGCAGTTACCGGACTAGCGGGGGGGCAGGCTACAATGAGCAGTTCTTC.

The V and J genes are TRBV6-5 and TRBJ2-3, with 12 bases that match TRBD1. The CDR3 totals 15 residues. Germline assignment: CDR1 MNHEY and CDR2 SVGAGI. J lost 4 bases, V lost 2 bases, and 1 base had no gene match. This chain's CDR3 is CASSYGTGGADTQYF. The CDR3 DNA follows: TGTGCCAGCAGTTACGGGACAGGGGGCGCAGATACGCAGTATTTT.

This clonotype was counted only a few times. This chain joins TRBV12-3 or TRBV12-4 and TRBJ1-1; D is undetermined. This CDR3 is built from 13 residues. V dropped 3 bases and J dropped 4 bases, with 9 bases sitting between them. CDR3 DNA sequence: TGTGCCAGCAGTTTCAGTAGGGCCACTGAAGCTTTCTTT. It encodes CASSFSRATEAFF.

This clonotype was detected ten times or more. The chain recombines TRBV5-1 with TRBJ2-1; D gene unclear. Germline loops: CDR1 SGHRS, CDR2 YFSETQ. The CDR3 sequence is 11 residues long. V was cut by 0 bases and J by 7 bases, with 2 bases left in between. The CDR3 nucleotides read TGCGCCAGCAGCTTGGAAAATGAGCAGTTCTTC. It codes for CASSLENEQFF.

This clonotype was seen once. The rearrangement joins TRBV6-1 to TRBJ2-3; D is unresolved. Germline V gene lookup returns CDR1 MNHNS and CDR2 SASEGT. The ends were cut back, 11 bases at V and 5 bases at J, with 14 bases in the middle. The CDR3 extends over 12 amino acids. The DNA of the CDR3 is TGTGCCGGCTCCTGGGGTAGAGATACGCAGTATTTT. This translates into CAGSWGRDTQYF.

This clonotype has just a few counts. CDR3 protein: CASSLGQNWGEQYF. The CDR3 nucleotides are TGTGCCAGCAGCTTGGGCCAGAATTGGGGCGAGCAGTACTTC. V and J are TRBV9 and TRBJ2-7; D remains unclear. Trimming removed 4 bases from V and 6 bases from J, with 17 bases in between. CDR1 SGDLS and CDR2 YYNGEE come from the germline V gene. The CDR3 covers 14 residues.